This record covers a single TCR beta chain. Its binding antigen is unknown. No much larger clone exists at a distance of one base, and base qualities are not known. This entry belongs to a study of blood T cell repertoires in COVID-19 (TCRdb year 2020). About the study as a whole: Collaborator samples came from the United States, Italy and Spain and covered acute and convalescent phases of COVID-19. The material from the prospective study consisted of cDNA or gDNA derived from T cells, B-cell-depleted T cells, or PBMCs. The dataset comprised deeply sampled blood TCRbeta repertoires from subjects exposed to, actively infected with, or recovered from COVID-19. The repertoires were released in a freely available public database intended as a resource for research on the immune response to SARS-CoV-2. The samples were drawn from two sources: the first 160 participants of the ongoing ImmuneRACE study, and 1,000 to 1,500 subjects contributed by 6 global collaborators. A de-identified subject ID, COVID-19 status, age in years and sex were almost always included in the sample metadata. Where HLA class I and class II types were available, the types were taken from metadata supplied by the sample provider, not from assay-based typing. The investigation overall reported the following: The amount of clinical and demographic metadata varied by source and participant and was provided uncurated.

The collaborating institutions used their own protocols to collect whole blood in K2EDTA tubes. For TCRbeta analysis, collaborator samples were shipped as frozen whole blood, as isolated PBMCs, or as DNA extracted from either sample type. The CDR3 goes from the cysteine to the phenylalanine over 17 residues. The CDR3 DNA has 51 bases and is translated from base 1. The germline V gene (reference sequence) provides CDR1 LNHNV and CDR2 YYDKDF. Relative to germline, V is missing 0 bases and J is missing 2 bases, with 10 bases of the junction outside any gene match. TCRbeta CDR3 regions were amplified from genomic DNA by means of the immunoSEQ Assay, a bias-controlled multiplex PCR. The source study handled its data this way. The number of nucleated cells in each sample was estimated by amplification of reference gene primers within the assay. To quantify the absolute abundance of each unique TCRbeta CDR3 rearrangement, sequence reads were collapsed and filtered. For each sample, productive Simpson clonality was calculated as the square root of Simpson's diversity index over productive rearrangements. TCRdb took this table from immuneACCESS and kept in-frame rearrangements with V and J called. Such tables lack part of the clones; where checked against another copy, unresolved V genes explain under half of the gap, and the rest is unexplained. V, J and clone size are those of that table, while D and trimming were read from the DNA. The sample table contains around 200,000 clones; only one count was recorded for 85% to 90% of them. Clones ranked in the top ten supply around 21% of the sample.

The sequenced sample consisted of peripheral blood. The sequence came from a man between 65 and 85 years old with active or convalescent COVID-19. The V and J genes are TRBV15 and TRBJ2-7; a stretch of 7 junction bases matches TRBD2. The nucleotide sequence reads TGTGCCACCAGCAGAGATATTACGGGGGGTCGTCCCTACGAGCAGTACTTC. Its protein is CATSRDITGGRPYEQYF.